The 6 T cell receptor beta chains presented below share a single source sample, sequenced in a study of blood T cell repertoires in COVID-19. Sequencing was performed with immunoSEQ multiplex PCR; in TCRdb, only in-frame clones are kept and a portion is missing. The sample holds under 150,000 clones, 88% seen once. Sequencing used peripheral blood. All receptors come from a human donor in a cohort sampled during active COVID-19.

V is TRBV25-1 and J is TRBJ1-6; 7 bases map to TRBD1. J was trimmed by 7 bases and V by 5 bases; bases with no gene match: 8. The CDR3 is 15 residues long. CDR1 is MGHDK, CDR2 SYGVNS, per germline. CDR3 in DNA: TGTGCCAGCAGTTTCCCGGGACAGAAGAATTCACCCCTCCACTTT. Translated: CASSFPGQKNSPLHF.

This clone has just a few counts. The chain links TRBV19 to TRBJ1-5; D is perhaps TRBD1 (5 bases). V lost 7 bases and J lost 9, with 13 bases in between. The CDR3 is 12 residues long. Per the germline V gene, CDR1 is LNHDA and CDR2 is SQIVND (reference sequence). The CDR3 DNA is TGTGCCAGTAAACAGGAGGAGGGGCCCCAGCATTTT. Its protein is CASKQEEGPQHF.

This sequence joins TRBV29-1 and TRBJ2-1, with 14 bases fitting TRBD2. J lost 5 bases, V lost 4 bases, and 4 bases had no gene match. The CDR3 contains 15 residues. Per germline, CDR1 SQVTM and CDR2 ANQGSEA. The chain's CDR3 is CSVVGGLAGDNEQFF. The CDR3 coding sequence is TGCAGCGTTGTAGGGGGACTAGCGGGGGACAATGAGCAGTTCTTC.

The chain couples TRBV5-6 to TRBJ1-6, with 7 bases matching TRBD1. The J segment lost 9 bases and the V segment lost 3 bases, leaving 12 bases of the junction unmatched. Per the germline V gene, CDR1 is SGHDT and CDR2 is YYEEEE. The CDR3 has 16 residues. CDR3 protein: CASSYGQEAGISPLHF. The CDR3 coding sequence is TGTGCCAGCAGCTATGGACAGGAGGCGGGGATTTCACCCCTCCACTTT.

The genes are TRBV29-1 and TRBJ2-7; the match to TRBD1 covers 10 bases. The junction had 7 bases not matched to a gene; V was cut back by 6 bases and J by 5 bases. The CDR3 runs to 13 residues. Germline CDR1 reads SQVTM; CDR2 reads ANQGSEA. The CDR3 sequence: CSVTGTGVHEQYF. CDR3 bases: TGCAGCGTGACCGGGACAGGGGTGCACGAGCAGTACTTC.

The chain carries TRBV7-2 and TRBJ1-2, with D uncertain. The ends were cut back, 3 bases at V and 4 bases at J, with 9 bases in the middle. Germline-derived CDR1 and CDR2 are SGHTA and FQGNSA. This CDR3 comprises 13 residues. The CDR3 sequence is CASSLPNRYGYTF. In DNA form, the CDR3 reads TGTGCCAGCAGCTTGCCTAATCGCTATGGCTACACCTTC. Filled out from reference TRBV7-2 and TRBJ1-2, the complete variable domain reads GAGVSQSPSNKVTEKGKDVELRCDPISGHTALYWYRQSLGQGLEFLIYFQGNSAPDKSGLPSDRFSAERTGGSVSTLTIQRTQQEDSAVYLCASSLPNRYGYTFGSGTRLTVV.